Below, 30 T cell receptor beta chains from the same sample are listed, as sequenced in a study of cytomegalovirus exposure and HLA in healthy donors. A multiplex PCR was run with 60 Vbeta primers and 13 Jbeta primers. Using immunoSEQ multiplex PCR, the repertoire was profiled, and TCRdb retains in-frame clones only, with some absent. The table includes 90,000 to 120,000 clones, over 70% detected once. Sequenced input: PBMCs. The receptors were gathered from a man aged 25 to 45 in good health and CMV-seronegative.

About this clone itself: No conserved phenylalanine or tryptophan ends this CDR3, so it is likely a read error. Because the CDR3's place on the DNA is in doubt, the DNA is left out and the CDR3 is given as listed by TCRdb. The V and J genes are TRBV1 and TRBJ2-2; the table gives TRBD2 as D, unverified against the DNA. TRBV1 is a pseudogene segment. The CDR3 has 13 residues if both end residues are counted. This CDR3 reads CTSSPTIGAGARG.

The genes are TRBV7-8 and TRBJ2-7, with 7 bases fitting TRBD1. Germline V gives CDR1 SGHVS, CDR2 FQNEAQ. This CDR3 has 15 amino acids. V was clipped by 1 base and J by 2 bases; unmatched bases: 5. The CDR3 loop is CASSLGGQAAYEQYF. Written as DNA, the CDR3 is TGTGCCAGCAGCTTAGGCGGACAGGCCGCCTACGAGCAGTACTTC.

Written as DNA, the CDR3 is TGCAGCGTTGGACCCCTGGGACAGGGGGCGCGAACTGAAGCTTTCTTT. Its translation: CSVGPLGQGARTEAFF. This chain joins TRBV29-1 and TRBJ1-1; 12 positions agree with TRBD1. From germline, CDR1 is SQVTM and CDR2 ANQGSEA. Germline trimming cut 4 bases from V and 5 bases from J; bases unmatched to any gene: 11. The CDR3 spans 16 residues.

For this clone: Other DNA variants within this sample encode the same CDR3. The chain joins TRBV29-1 to TRBJ1-5; D ambiguous. Germline assignment: CDR1 SQVTM and CDR2 ANQGSEA. Trimming left V 4 bases short and J 1 base short, with 8 bases between. This CDR3 contains 13 residues. CDR3 sequence (DNA): TGCAGCGTTGCTGGGCCCAGCAATCAGCCCCAGCATTTT. The encoded protein is CSVAGPSNQPQHF.

CDR3: CSAHLGQTYSGANVLTF. The CDR3 DNA is TGCAGCGCCCACCTGGGACAGACGTACTCTGGGGCCAACGTCCTGACTTTC. The gene calls are TRBV29-1 and TRBJ2-6; 7 bases align to TRBD1. Per germline, CDR1 SQVTM and CDR2 ANQGSEA. The CDR3 has 17 amino acids. The V segment lost 7 bases and the J segment 0 bases; nucleotides outside the gene matches: 12.

The V gene is TRBV11-2, the J gene TRBJ2-3; TRBD1 agrees at 9 bases. V trimming: 1 base; J trimming: 5 bases; junction bases outside the gene matches: 4. The CDR3 runs 15 residues. Germline CDR1 and CDR2: SGHAT and FQNNGV. Here the CDR3 reads CASSLGDRELDTQYF. Written as DNA, the CDR3 is TGTGCCAGCAGCTTAGGGGACAGGGAGCTAGATACGCAGTATTTT.

The CDR3 spells CASSENRAQRPQHF. CDR3 sequence (DNA): TGTGCCAGCAGTGAGAACAGGGCCCAGAGGCCCCAGCATTTT. The chain carries TRBV6-1 and TRBJ1-5, with a weak D call TRBD1 (6 bases). Germline loops: CDR1 MNHNS, CDR2 SASEGT. CDR3 size: 14 residues. V was clipped by 3 bases and J by 9 bases, with 15 bases between them.

The chain carries TRBV28 and TRBJ1-5; D is perhaps TRBD1 (5 bases). This CDR3 has 17 residues. Trimming removed 5 bases from V and 0 bases from J, with 17 bases in between. The germline CDR1 and CDR2 sequences are MDHEN and SYDVKM. The CDR3 sequence: CASSLITWGGSNQPQHF. The CDR3 coding sequence is TGTGCCAGCAGTCTGATCACCTGGGGGGGTAGCAATCAGCCCCAGCATTTT. Full variable domain (outside the CDR3, taken from reference TRBV28 and TRBJ1-5): DVKVTQSSRYLVKRTGEKVFLECVQDMDHENMFWYRQDPGLGLRLIYFSYDVKMKEKGDIPEGYSVSREKKERFSLILESASTNQTSMYLCASSLITWGGSNQPQHFGDGTRLSIL.

This chain links TRBV6-1 with TRBJ1-1; D unclear. V gave up 8 bases and J gave up 0 bases, with 7 bases separating them. Germline loops: CDR1 MNHNS, CDR2 SASEGT. The CDR3 is made up of 12 amino acids. The DNA for the CDR3 is TGTGCCAGCGGGGAGATGAACACTGAAGCTTTCTTT. Its protein is CASGEMNTEAFF.

This chain joins TRBV9 and TRBJ2-7; 13 bases agree with TRBD2. The CDR3 loop spans 15 amino acids. Trimming at V came to 3 bases and at J to 7 bases, leaving 7 bases not matched to a gene. Germline assignment: CDR1 SGDLS and CDR2 YYNGEE. The CDR3 DNA follows: TGTGCCAGCAGCGGAGGGACTAGCGGGATCGTGGAGCAGTACTTC. This sequence encodes CASSGGTSGIVEQYF.

The J gene is TRBJ2-7, the V gene TRBV7-9, with 11 bases fitting TRBD2. The CDR3 extends over 15 amino acids. V trimming: 5 bases; J trimming: 0 bases; junction bases outside the gene matches: 3. The V gene's germline CDR1 is SEHNR and CDR2 FQNEAQ (reference sequence). Here the CDR3 DNA reads TGTGCCAGCAGCCCCACTAGCGGGAGCTCCTACGAGCAGTACTTC. Residues: CASSPTSGSSYEQYF.

The V call is TRBV7-8, the J call TRBJ1-4, with 7 bases aligning to TRBD1. There are 15 residues in the CDR3. The germline CDR1 and CDR2 sequences are SGHVS and FQNEAQ. Trimming took 5 bases from V and 4 from J; bases not matched to a gene: 7. The CDR3: CASSLPTGFNEKLFF. The CDR3 DNA follows: TGTGCCAGCAGCCTCCCGACAGGGTTTAATGAAAAACTGTTTTTT.

Only one count was recorded for this clone. J is TRBJ2-2 and V is TRBV5-1; D may be TRBD2 (5 bases). The V gene lost 7 bases and the J gene lost 7 bases, with 8 bases spanning the gap. CDR3 length: 11 amino acids. Germline V gene lookup returns CDR1 SGHRS and CDR2 YFSETQ. CDR3 residues: CASERLGELFF. The CDR3 DNA reads as TGCGCCAGCGAGCGGCTCGGGGAGCTGTTTTTT.

The rearrangement uses TRBV2 and TRBJ2-7; no clear D. V was trimmed by 6 bases and J by 9 bases, leaving 9 bases between them. This CDR3 has 10 amino acids. Germline V gene data show CDR1 as SNHLY and CDR2 as FYNNEI. The CDR3 loop reads CASSPQAQYF. The CDR3 nucleotides read TGTGCCAGCAGCCCTCAAGCGCAGTACTTC.

The chain recombines TRBV5-8 with TRBJ1-1; 7 positions match TRBD1. Per germline, CDR1 SGHTS and CDR2 YDEGEE. There are 16 residues in the CDR3. V trimming: 5 bases; J trimming: 1 base; junction bases outside the gene matches: 11. CDR3 in amino acids: CASRPGYRGRNTEAFF. For the CDR3, the DNA is TGTGCCAGCAGGCCTGGGTACAGGGGAAGGAACACTGAAGCTTTCTTT.

This clone appeared once. This chain uses TRBV29-1 with TRBJ1-4, with TRBD1 matching 9 bases. CDR3 size: 14 residues. The germline V gene has CDR1 SQVTM and CDR2 ANQGSEA. V lost 4 bases and J lost 7; bases outside the gene matches: 7. The CDR3 loop is CSVGLGQGGEKLFF. CDR3 sequence (DNA): TGCAGCGTTGGCCTGGGACAGGGCGGTGAAAAACTGTTTTTT.

This clone came up a few times. CDR3 residues: CASSQNSMLFF. In nucleotides, the CDR3 is TGTGCCAGCAGCCAAAACAGTATGCTGTTTTTT. The rearrangement joins TRBV5-5 to TRBJ1-4; D is uncertain. V was cut by 4 bases and J by 14 bases, with 12 bases left in between. CDR3 length: 11 residues. Looked up from germline, CDR1 is SGHKS and CDR2 is YYEKEE (reference sequence).

The chain links TRBV28 to TRBJ2-7; 9 positions match TRBD1. CDR3 length: 13 amino acids. Germline loops: CDR1 MDHEN, CDR2 SYDVKM. Germline trimming cut 4 bases from V and 3 bases from J; bases unmatched to any gene: 1. This CDR3 reads CASSWTGVYEQYF. DNA for the CDR3: TGTGCCAGCAGTTGGACAGGGGTCTACGAGCAGTACTTC.

This sequence joins TRBV30 and TRBJ1-4; 8 nucleotides agree with TRBD1. CDR1 is GTSNPN and CDR2 is SVGIG in the germline V gene (reference sequence). The CDR3 loop spans 15 amino acids. Trimming took 4 bases from V and 11 from J; bases not matched to a gene: 15. The CDR3 nucleotides read TGTGCCTGGACCCAGGTGACAGGGGTGGTATCGAAACTGTTTTTT. This encodes CAWTQVTGVVSKLFF.

The CDR3 spells CASSRSSGEGTQYF. CDR3 DNA sequence: TGTGCCAGCAGCCGATCTAGCGGGGAGGGGACCCAGTACTTC. This chain connects TRBV7-2 to TRBJ2-5, with 9 bases matching TRBD2. Germline CDR1 is SGHTA and CDR2 is FQGNSA. Losses at the gene ends were 5 bases for V and 7 bases for J; bases not matched to a gene: 8. The CDR3 is made up of 14 amino acids.

The genes are TRBV19 and TRBJ1-2; D may be TRBD1 (5 bases). V was clipped by 11 bases and J by 4 bases, with 14 bases between them. This CDR3 is 12 amino acids long. Germline assignment: CDR1 LNHDA and CDR2 SQIVND (reference sequence). CDR3 nucleotides: TGTGCCGCTGGGGGGGGGTTCTATGGCTACACCTTC. Translating gives CAAGGGFYGYTF.

The genes are TRBV6-1 and TRBJ2-7; the D is unclear. The CDR3 is 13 amino acids. The V gene lost 4 bases and the J gene lost 2 bases, with 9 bases spanning the gap. Germline CDR1 MNHNS, CDR2 SASEGT. This chain's CDR3 is CASSGPGAYEQYF. DNA of the CDR3: TGTGCCAGCAGTGGCCCGGGTGCCTACGAGCAGTACTTC.

This chain links TRBV11-3 with TRBJ2-7; D is ambiguous. Germline V gene lookup returns CDR1 SGHNT and CDR2 YENEEA. V lost 1 base and J lost 3, with 7 bases in between. This CDR3 is built from 13 residues. The CDR3 DNA is TGTGCCAGCAGCTTAGGGCCCGACTACGAGCAGTACTTC. Its protein is CASSLGPDYEQYF.

This clone was seen more than once but under ten times. The gene calls are TRBV6-1 and TRBJ2-1, with 8 bases lining up with TRBD2. V was clipped by 0 bases and J by 9 bases; unmatched bases: 10. CDR3 length equals 16 residues. Per the germline V gene, CDR1 is MNHNS and CDR2 is SASEGT. The CDR3 coding sequence is TGTGCCAGCAGTGAAGCAGGGACTAGTGGTCACAGTGAGCAGTTCTTC. This sequence encodes CASSEAGTSGHSEQFF.

The V call is TRBV2, the J call TRBJ2-5; 9 bases align to TRBD1. Looked up from germline, CDR1 is SNHLY and CDR2 is FYNNEI. This CDR3 has 13 amino acids. The trim removed 6 bases at V and 4 bases at J, leaving 3 bases unmatched. CDR3 region: CASRGTGLETQYF. The CDR3 coding sequence is TGTGCCAGCAGGGGGACAGGGCTAGAGACCCAGTACTTC.

In the case of this clone: The junction and the germline gene differ at one end; a read error may be behind it. V gene TRBV28 combines with J gene TRBJ2-5; perhaps TRBD1 as D (6 bases). The germline V gene encodes CDR1 MDHEN and CDR2 SYDVKM. This CDR3 region has 10 residues. CDR3 DNA: TGTGCCACCAGTTGGGGGCCCCAGTACTTC. This translates into CATSWGPQYF.

The chain's CDR3 is CASGKGEEQFF. As DNA, the CDR3 is TGTGCCAGTGGTAAGGGGGAGGAGCAGTTCTTC. J is TRBJ2-1 and V is TRBV2, with D maybe TRBD1 (6 bases). V was pared by 9 bases and J by 10 bases, with 13 bases between. This CDR3 spans 11 amino acids. Germline V lookup: CDR1 SNHLY, CDR2 FYNNEI.

Concerning this clone: Compared with germline, one end of the junction differs, possibly owing to a read error. This CDR3 is CASSLDRGQPQHF. The CDR3 DNA reads TGTGCTAGCAGCCTGGACAGGGGACAGCCCCAGCATTTT. V and J are TRBV7-7 and TRBJ1-5; 9 nucleotides align to TRBD1. This CDR3 region has 13 residues. Germline lookup yields CDR1 SSHAT and CDR2 FNYEAQ (reference sequence). Complete variable domain (other parts from reference TRBV7-7 and TRBJ1-5): GAGVSQSPRYKVTKRGQDVTLRCDPISSHATLYWYQQALGQGPEFLTYFNYEAQPDKSGLPSDRFSAERPEGSISTLTIQRTEQRDSAMYRCASSLDRGQPQHFGDGTRLSIL.

In this sample, this clone turned up a few times. This chain links TRBV19 with TRBJ1-1; 7 nucleotides align to TRBD1. The CDR3 is 15 residues long. Germline trimming cut 6 bases from V and 0 bases from J; bases unmatched to any gene: 7. Per the germline V gene, CDR1 is LNHDA and CDR2 is SQIVND (reference sequence). The CDR3 coding sequence is TGTGCCAGTAGCCCGGGACAGCGACTGAACACTGAAGCTTTCTTT. Amino acid sequence: CASSPGQRLNTEAFF. The variable domain in full, with the rest retrieved from reference TRBV19 and TRBJ1-1, is DGGITQSPKYLFRKEGQNVTLSCEQNLNHDAMYWYRQDPGQGLRLIYYSQIVNDFQKGDIAEGYSVSREKKESFPLTVTSAQKNPTAFYLCASSPGQRLNTEAFFGQGTRLTVV.

This clone has more than one count but fewer than ten. V and J are TRBV6-1 and TRBJ2-7; the D is unclear. Trimming took 4 bases from V and 3 from J, leaving 7 bases between them. Germline V lookup: CDR1 MNHNS, CDR2 SASEGT. The CDR3 totals 12 residues. CDR3 bases: TGTGCCAGCAGTGGAGACATCTACGAGCAGTACTTC. It specifies CASSGDIYEQYF.